This is a list of T cell receptor beta chains from one sample in a study of cytomegalovirus exposure and HLA in healthy donors. Using immunoSEQ multiplex PCR, the repertoire was profiled, and TCRdb retains in-frame clones only, with some absent. Of roughly 300,000 clones in the sample, approximately 90% were seen once. Specimen: PBMCs. The origin of the receptors is a woman aged 18 to 35 in good health and CMV-seronegative. The CDR3 runs from the conserved cysteine through the conserved F or W. Each record gives: J gene, V gene, D gene, clone size, CDR3 DNA, CDR3 protein. The D gene is left open where the match is weak. Only some rows state a clone size, as once, few, many or a class for expanded clones.

>TRBJ2-1|TRBV29-1|-|-
TGCAGCCCCAGAAACAACTACAATGAGCAGTTCTTC
CSPRNNYNEQFF
>TRBJ2-7|TRBV11-2|TRBD2|once
TGTGCCAGCAGCTCCTTAGCGGGAGTTGTGTACGAGCAGTACTTC
CASSSLAGVVYEQYF
>TRBJ2-7|TRBV7-9|TRBD2|-
TGTGCCAGCAGGACAACTAGCGGGGGGGCCTACGAGCAGTACTTC
CASRTTSGGAYEQYF
>TRBJ2-3|TRBV5-4|TRBD1|-
TGTGCCAGCACGGGGTACCGGGACAGCAACACAGATACGCAGTATTTT
CASTGYRDSNTDTQYF
>TRBJ2-7|TRBV5-1|-|-
TGCGCCAGCAGCTTGGGGCAGATTCCCTACGAGCAGTACTTC
CASSLGQIPYEQYF
>TRBJ2-7|TRBV10-3|TRBD2|-
TGTGCCATCAGTGGAACTAGCGGGAGGAGTCGGGCCTCCTACGAGCAGTACTTC
CAISGTSGRSRASYEQYF
>TRBJ2-1|TRBV25-1|TRBD2|-
TGTGCCAGCAGTGAATGGACTAGCCCCGACAATGAGCAGTTCTTC
CASSEWTSPDNEQFF
>TRBJ1-2|TRBV7-9|TRBD1|-
TGTGCCAGCAGCTTAGAACAACAGGGGTTGATCTATGGCTACACCTTC
CASSLEQQGLIYGYTF
>TRBJ2-7|TRBV4-3|TRBD1|-
TGCGCCAGCAGCCCGGGGACAGGCTCCTACGAGCAGTACTTC
CASSPGTGSYEQYF
>TRBJ2-1|TRBV5-4|TRBD2|once
TGTGCCAGCAGCCTCGGACTAGCGGGAAATGAGCAGTTCTTC
CASSLGLAGNEQFF
>TRBJ2-1|TRBV18|-|-
TGTGCCAGCTCGCGGACAGAGACGGGGGAGCAGTTCTTC
CASSRTETGEQFF
>TRBJ2-7|TRBV5-4|-|-
TGTGCCAGCAGCTTGGTGGGGGCCACCTACGAGCAGTACTTC
CASSLVGATYEQYF
>TRBJ1-2|TRBV7-9|TRBD1|-
TGTGCCAGCAGCTCGACAGGGGAGGACTATGGCTACACCTTC
CASSSTGEDYGYTF
>TRBJ2-3|TRBV4-3|-|-
TGCGCCAGCAGCCCTAACCCGGGACTCCGCACAGATACGCAGTATTTT
CASSPNPGLRTDTQYF
>TRBJ1-3|TRBV29-1|-|few
TGCAGCGTTGCTACTGGAAACACCATATATTTT
CSVATGNTIYF
>TRBJ1-2|TRBV5-4|-|-
TGTGCCAGCAGCTTCTTCGGCACAGGGCCCGATGGCTACACCTTC
CASSFFGTGPDGYTF
>TRBJ2-7|TRBV4-3|-|-
TGCGCCAGCAGCCAAGAGGTAGTGGACTGGTCTGACGAGCAGTACTTC
CASSQEVVDWSDEQYF
>TRBJ1-2|TRBV5-1|-|-
TGCGCCAGCGGCGATACAGGGCCCCTCGGGACCTTC
CASGDTGPLGTF
>TRBJ2-5|TRBV9|TRBD1|-
TGTGCCAGCAGCGTAGGAGGGACAGGGTCCCAAGAGACCCAGTACTTC
CASSVGGTGSQETQYF
>TRBJ2-1|TRBV11-2|-|-
TGTGCCAGCAGCTTAGCGACGAGGGGGAATGAGCAGTTCTTC
CASSLATRGNEQFF
>TRBJ2-3|TRBV28|TRBD1|-
TGTGCCAGCACTCAGGACAGGGGGACAGATACGCAGTATTTT
CASTQDRGTDTQYF
>TRBJ2-5|TRBV28|-|-
TGTGCCAGCAGTTCGCCCGCCGGGGAGACCCAGTACTTC
CASSSPAGETQYF
>TRBJ2-1|TRBV7-8|TRBD2|-
TGTGCCAGCAGTGCTAGCGGGACGGCGAATGAGCAGTTCTTC
CASSASGTANEQFF
>TRBJ2-7|TRBV9|-|-
TGTGCCAGCAGCCCCCCGTCGCGCTCCTACGAGCAGTACTTC
CASSPPSRSYEQYF
>TRBJ2-5|TRBV7-2|TRBD1|-
TGTGCCAGCAGCTTCAACAGGGGGATCGAAGGGGAGACCCAGTACTTC
CASSFNRGIEGETQYF
>TRBJ2-5|TRBV5-4|-|-
TGTGCCAGCAGCCTGGGACTCGATGGGGAGACCCAGTACTTC
CASSLGLDGETQYF
>TRBJ1-2|TRBV6-1|-|once
TGTGCCAGCAGTGAAGTGTGGCAGGACTTACGCTATGGCTACACCTTC
CASSEVWQDLRYGYTF
>TRBJ2-7|TRBV10-2|TRBD2|-
TGCGCCAGCAGTGAGGGGACTAGCGTACACGAGCAGTACTTC
CASSEGTSVHEQYF
>TRBJ2-1|TRBV27|TRBD2|-
TGTGCCAGCAGACCCGTCCCTAGCGGACCCAACAATGAGCAGTTCTTC
CASRPVPSGPNNEQFF
>TRBJ1-2|TRBV5-1|TRBD1|-
TGCGCCAGCAGTCCCGACAGGGGGTATGGCTACACCTTC
CASSPDRGYGYTF
>TRBJ1-1|TRBV20-1|-|-
TGCAGTGCTAGCGTCGGCACTGAAGCTTTCTTT
CSASVGTEAFF
>TRBJ1-2|TRBV6-5|TRBD1|-
TGTGCCAGCAGTTCTCCTGGGACAGGGGGCTATGGCTACACCTTC
CASSSPGTGGYGYTF
>TRBJ2-7|TRBV4-2|TRBD1|few
TGTGCCAGCAGCCCGGACAGGGTCAAGTACGAGCAGTACTTC
CASSPDRVKYEQYF
>TRBJ2-5|TRBV5-6|-|once
TGTGCCAGCAGCTTGGCCCGGGAAGAGACCCAGTACTTC
CASSLAREETQYF
>TRBJ2-5|TRBV7-9|-|-
TGTGCCAGCAGCTTAGGGGCTCAGGAGACCCAGTACTTC
CASSLGAQETQYF
>TRBJ2-1|TRBV25-1|TRBD1|-
TGTGCCAGCAGTTTCACAGGGGCAGTGGATGAGCAGTTCTTC
CASSFTGAVDEQFF